This entry lists 31 T cell receptor beta chains sequenced from one sample in a study of T cell clones after liver transplantation. The assay was immunoSEQ multiplex PCR, and TCRdb's table has in-frame clones only and misses some. The data show fewer than 65,000 clones, with around 85% seen just once and roughly 14% held by the top ten. The source material was CD8+ T cells from blood, sampled 12 months after liver transplant. Receptors originate from a human patient who received a liver transplant. Some T cells may trace back to the graft donor.

CDR3 in DNA: TGTGCCAGCAGTCTTCAATCTGGGACAGTAGGGTACTTC. Its protein is CASSLQSGTVGYF. The chain joins TRBV27 to TRBJ2-7; 7 nucleotides match TRBD1. There are 13 residues in the CDR3. J lost 12 bases, V lost 5 bases, and 13 bases had no gene match. Germline V CDR1 and CDR2: MNHEY, SMNVEV (reference sequence).

The rearrangement joins TRBV27 to TRBJ1-5; tentative D call: TRBD1 (5 bases). Between the trimmed V and J ends, which lost 4 bases and 6 bases, there was a span of 13 bases. Germline V gene lookup returns CDR1 MNHEY and CDR2 SMNVEV (reference sequence). This CDR3 spans 14 amino acids. The CDR3 protein is CASSWAGHSQPQHF. For the CDR3, the DNA is TGTGCCAGCAGTTGGGCAGGGCATAGTCAGCCCCAGCATTTT.

This clone was observed a single time. V is TRBV5-4 and J is TRBJ1-1; 7 bases are shared with TRBD1. This CDR3 has 13 residues. V shed 4 bases, J shed 1 base, and the junction held 1 base outside the gene matches. The V gene's germline CDR1 is SGHNT and CDR2 YYREEE (reference sequence). CDR3 amino acids: CASSPGGNTEAFF. CDR3 coding DNA: TGTGCCAGCAGCCCAGGGGGGAACACTGAAGCTTTCTTT.

This clone has just one count. The rearrangement uses TRBV7-9 and TRBJ1-5; tentative D call: TRBD1 (6 bases). The CDR3 loop spans 13 amino acids. The V end lost 1 base, the J end lost 7 bases, and 8 bases lay between the germline ends. Germline V CDR1 and CDR2: SEHNR, FQNEAQ (reference sequence). CDR3 amino acids: CASSLEQGQPQHF. CDR3 DNA: TGTGCCAGCAGCTTAGAACAGGGACAGCCCCAGCATTTT. Full variable domain (rest looked up from reference TRBV7-9 and TRBJ1-5): DTGVSQNPRHKITKRGQNVTFRCDPISEHNRLYWYRQTLGQGPEFLTYFQNEAQLEKSRLLSDRFSAERPKGSFSTLEIQRTEQGDSAMYLCASSLEQGQPQHFGDGTRLSIL.

This rearrangement joins TRBV27 to TRBJ2-2; D is perhaps TRBD1 or TRBD2 (5 bases each). CDR1 MNHEY and CDR2 SMNVEV come from the germline V gene (reference sequence). Trimming left V 4 bases short and J 5 bases short, with 17 bases between. The CDR3 runs 16 residues. CDR3 loop: CASSSRGPVKTGELFF. CDR3 DNA: TGTGCCAGCAGTTCACGGGGACCCGTTAAAACCGGGGAGCTGTTTTTT.

J is TRBJ2-1 and V is TRBV10-2; TRBD1 is a possible D gene (6 bases). The CDR3 totals 13 residues. The V and J ends lost 2 bases and 7 bases respectively, with 9 bases between them. Germline V gene sequence: CDR1 WSHSY, CDR2 SAAADI. The CDR3 nucleotides are TGCGCCAGCAGTGAGGACAGGCAAAATGAGCAGTTCTTC. It encodes CASSEDRQNEQFF.

Here the CDR3 DNA reads TGTGCCAGCAGTGAAGCGGAAATAGCGGGCCTTCAAGAGACCCAGTACTTC. Protein product: CASSEAEIAGLQETQYF. This chain links TRBV6-1 with TRBJ2-5; 7 bases fit TRBD2. The V gene end was trimmed by 0 bases and the J gene end by 2 bases; junction bases not matched to a gene: 9. Germline CDR1 reads MNHNS; CDR2 reads SASEGT. The CDR3 sequence is 17 residues long.

By sample share, this clone is medium-sized. The J gene is TRBJ1-2, the V gene TRBV13; 11 bases are a match to TRBD1. Germline CDR1 and CDR2: PRHDT and FYEKMQ (reference sequence). V was clipped by 4 bases and J by 3 bases; unmatched bases: 7. This CDR3 is built from 16 residues. The DNA for the CDR3 is TGTGCCAGCAGCTCCACCTTGGACAGGGGGCACTATGGCTACACCTTC. Its protein product is CASSSTLDRGHYGYTF.

For the CDR3, the DNA is TGTGCCAGCAGCCTTCAGACGAGGGGTTACACCTTC. This translates into CASSLQTRGYTF. The V and J genes are TRBV5-6 and TRBJ1-2; D is perhaps TRBD1 (5 bases). CDR3 size: 12 residues. The germline CDR1 and CDR2 sequences are SGHDT and YYEEEE. V lost 4 bases to trimming and J lost 11 bases, with 15 bases between them.

The rearrangement uses TRBV9 and TRBJ2-7, with unresolved D. Trimming left V 0 bases short and J 1 base short, with 5 bases between. CDR1 is SGDLS, CDR2 YYNGEE, per germline. The CDR3 is 13 residues long. CDR3 nucleotide sequence: TGTGCCAGCAGCGTAGACCCGTCCTACGAGCAGTACTTC. Residues: CASSVDPSYEQYF. The entire variable domain, with the rest obtained from reference TRBV9 and TRBJ2-7, is as follows: DSGVTQTPKHLITATGQRVTLRCSPRSGDLSVYWYQQSLDQGLQFLIQYYNGEERAKGNILERFSAQQFPDLHSELNLSSLELGDSALYFCASSVDPSYEQYFGPGTRLTVT.

J is TRBJ2-1 and V is TRBV7-2, with 8 bases identical to TRBD2. The CDR3 consists of 14 residues. Germline trimming cut 5 bases from V and 12 bases from J; bases unmatched to any gene: 12. Per germline, CDR1 SGHTA and CDR2 FQGNSA. The DNA of the CDR3 is TGTGCCAGCAGCCTCAGCGGGAGTGAAGGGTGGCAGTTCTTC. It encodes CASSLSGSEGWQFF.

Comments on this clone: Other DNA sequences within the sample encode an identical CDR3. V usage is TRBV19 and J usage is TRBJ2-7, with D perhaps given as TRBD1 or TRBD2 (5 bases each). V was trimmed by 3 bases and J by 2 bases, leaving 11 bases between them. The CDR3 is made up of 14 amino acids. Germline V lookup: CDR1 LNHDA, CDR2 SQIVND (reference sequence). CDR3 in DNA: TGTGCCAGTAGTATCACGGGACCCACCTACGAGCAGTACTTC. Translated: CASSITGPTYEQYF.

V is TRBV19 and J is TRBJ1-5, with unresolved D. V was cut by 1 base and J by 7 bases, with 8 bases left in between. Germline CDR1 LNHDA, CDR2 SQIVND (reference sequence). The CDR3 length is 13 residues. CDR3 sequence reads: CASSIGSWQPQHF. The CDR3 DNA reads as TGTGCCAGTAGTATAGGTAGCTGGCAGCCCCAGCATTTT. Combining the CDR3 with reference TRBV19 and TRBJ1-5 gives the whole variable domain DGGITQSPKYLFRKEGQNVTLSCEQNLNHDAMYWYRQDPGQGLRLIYYSQIVNDFQKGDIAEGYSVSREKKESFPLTVTSAQKNPTAFYLCASSIGSWQPQHFGDGTRLSIL.

This sequence joins TRBV5-6 and TRBJ2-7; 8 bases map to TRBD1. CDR1 is SGHDT and CDR2 is YYEEEE in the germline V gene. The CDR3 has 13 residues. The J segment lost 2 bases and the V segment lost 4 bases, leaving 2 bases of the junction unmatched. The DNA of the CDR3 is TGTGCCAGCAGCCCACAGGGGGCCTACGAGCAGTACTTC. It yields the protein CASSPQGAYEQYF.

The V call is TRBV27, the J call TRBJ2-1, with TRBD1 matching 8 bases. Trimming at V came to 7 bases and at J to 9 bases, leaving 11 bases not matched to a gene. Germline V gene data show CDR1 as MNHEY and CDR2 as SMNVEV (reference sequence). The CDR3 is 14 amino acids. The CDR3, as DNA: TGTGCCAGCACCACGGACAGGGAGAGGGGTGAGCAGTTCTTC. Translation gives CASTTDRERGEQFF.

The rearrangement uses TRBV25-1 and TRBJ2-1; D is unresolved. Trimming shortened V by 4 bases and J by 5 bases, and 9 bases separated the two germline ends. This CDR3 is built from 13 residues. CDR1 and CDR2 (germline): MGHDK, SYGVNS. This CDR3 is CASSAGHDNEQFF. In DNA form, the CDR3 reads TGTGCCAGCAGTGCCGGGCACGACAATGAGCAGTTCTTC.

The chain recombines TRBV7-2 with TRBJ2-1, with D unresolved. V dropped 0 bases and J dropped 7 bases, with 7 bases sitting between them. Germline V CDR1 and CDR2: SGHTA, FQGNSA. The CDR3 spans 13 residues. CDR3 sequence (DNA): TGTGCCAGCAGCTTAGCGGGATCAAATGAGCAGTTCTTC. Its protein product is CASSLAGSNEQFF.

This chain connects TRBV14 to TRBJ2-4; D possibly corresponds to TRBD1 (5 bases). This CDR3 region has 14 residues. Trimming left V 4 bases short and J 6 bases short, with 13 bases between. The V gene's germline CDR1 is SGHDN and CDR2 FVKESK. The CDR3 DNA follows: TGTGCCAGCAGCCCGAGACAGCCCCGAAACATTCAGTACTTC. Its translation is CASSPRQPRNIQYF.

This clone is a singleton in its sample. V is TRBV6-5 and J is TRBJ2-1; D ambiguous. The V gene's germline CDR1 is MNHEY and CDR2 SVGAGI. The CDR3 runs to 14 residues. V was cut by 5 bases and J by 3 bases, with 11 bases left in between. In DNA form, the CDR3 reads TGTGCCAGCAGTGAAGAAGACCGCTACAATGAGCAGTTCTTC. This sequence encodes CASSEEDRYNEQFF.

The chain joins TRBV4-1 to TRBJ2-1; D is possibly TRBD2 (7 bases). The CDR3 has 11 amino acids. Germline loops: CDR1 MGHRA, CDR2 YSYEKL. The V gene lost 8 bases and the J gene lost 8 bases, with 10 bases spanning the gap. CDR3 in DNA: TGCGCCAGCGGGGAGGGGGATGAGCAGTTCTTC. Translating it yields CASGEGDEQFF.

The chain uses TRBV28 and TRBJ2-6; the match to TRBD1 covers 7 bases. CDR1 is MDHEN and CDR2 is SYDVKM in the germline V gene. The V gene end was trimmed by 5 bases and the J gene end by 2 bases; junction bases not matched to a gene: 0. This CDR3 region has 14 residues. CDR3 in DNA: TGTGCCAGCAGTGACAGGGCTGGGGCCAACGTCCTGACTTTC. It codes for CASSDRAGANVLTF.

This clone turned up a few times. This chain connects TRBV28 to TRBJ2-1; a possible D gene is TRBD2 (6 bases). Deletions cut 2 bases from V and 1 base from J, with 9 bases between. Germline CDR1 and CDR2: MDHEN and SYDVKM. The CDR3 is made up of 15 amino acids. The CDR3 bases are TGTGCCAGCAGTTTACACCGGGGGTCCTACAATGAGCAGTTCTTC. Its protein is CASSLHRGSYNEQFF.

The rearrangement uses TRBV7-2 and TRBJ2-7; 7 bases are shared with TRBD1. Germline V lookup: CDR1 SGHTA, CDR2 FQGNSA. V shed 3 bases, J shed 2 bases, and the junction held 4 bases outside the gene matches. This CDR3 spans 14 amino acids. CDR3 region: CASSFTGVTYEQYF. CDR3 DNA sequence: TGTGCCAGCAGCTTTACAGGGGTAACCTACGAGCAGTACTTC. Together with reference TRBV7-2 and TRBJ2-7, the CDR3 gives the full variable domain: GAGVSQSPSNKVTEKGKDVELRCDPISGHTALYWYRQSLGQGLEFLIYFQGNSAPDKSGLPSDRFSAERTGGSVSTLTIQRTQQEDSAVYLCASSFTGVTYEQYFGPGTRLTVT.

Of note for this clone: Other DNA sequences in the same sample also yield this CDR3. Written as DNA, the CDR3 is TGTGCCAGCAGCTTAGGCATACGGGAGACCCAGTACTTC. Protein sequence: CASSLGIRETQYF. This sequence joins TRBV7-6 and TRBJ2-5; D remains unclear. The germline gives CDR1 SGHVS, CDR2 FNYEAQ. The CDR3 covers 13 residues. Trimming removed 1 base at V and 5 bases at J, with 8 bases between.

This clone was seen a single time. The genes are TRBV7-9 and TRBJ2-3, with TRBD2 as a possible D gene (5 bases). V gave up 1 base and J gave up 5 bases, with 16 bases separating them. The CDR3 is 16 residues long. Germline V CDR1 and CDR2: SEHNR, FQNEAQ (reference sequence). In DNA form, the CDR3 reads TGTGCCAGCAGCTTAGGTCGATGGGCCGCGGGAGATACGCAGTATTTT. This gives the protein CASSLGRWAAGDTQYF. The variable domain in full, completed from reference TRBV7-9 and TRBJ2-3, reads DTGVSQNPRHKITKRGQNVTFRCDPISEHNRLYWYRQTLGQGPEFLTYFQNEAQLEKSRLLSDRFSAERPKGSFSTLEIQRTEQGDSAMYLCASSLGRWAAGDTQYFGPGTRLTVL.

This rearrangement joins TRBV5-1 to TRBJ1-5; TRBD1 might be the D (6 bases). In germline, CDR1 is SGHRS, CDR2 YFSETQ. V lost 3 bases and J 8 bases, leaving 9 bases between the germline ends. This CDR3 comprises 12 residues. DNA of the CDR3: TGCGCCAGCAGCTCCGCAGGGGAGCCCCAGCATTTT. The encoded protein is CASSSAGEPQHF.

The J gene is TRBJ1-1, the V gene TRBV28; maybe TRBD1 (5 bases). Trimming took 5 bases from V and 6 from J, leaving 25 bases between them. This CDR3 has 17 amino acids. Looked up from germline, CDR1 is MDHEN and CDR2 is SYDVKM. The CDR3 DNA is TGTGCCAGCAGTCCCCTGTGGGGAGGGGTCATAATGTCTGAAGCTTTCTTT. The encoded protein is CASSPLWGGVIMSEAFF.

V gene TRBV18 combines with J gene TRBJ2-1; 9 bases match TRBD2. This CDR3 spans 18 amino acids. Trimming removed 5 bases from V and 0 bases from J; junction bases left unmatched: 11. CDR1 and CDR2 (germline): KGHSH, LQKENI. The CDR3 DNA follows: TGTGCCAGCTCAACCGCCCGACTAGCGGCTTTCTCCTACAATGAGCAGTTCTTC. It codes for CASSTARLAAFSYNEQFF.

This clone was detected only once. The genes are TRBV6-5 and TRBJ2-7, with D perhaps assigned TRBD1 or TRBD2 (5 bases each). This CDR3 comprises 15 residues. With 7 bases removed from V and 2 bases from J, the gap between germline ends came to 18 bases. The V gene's germline CDR1 is MNHEY and CDR2 SVGAGI. This CDR3 reads CASTPTRDGPYEQYF. The CDR3 coding sequence is TGTGCCAGCACCCCAACCCGGGACGGTCCCTACGAGCAGTACTTC.

This clone has only a few counts. The CDR3 bases are TGTGCCAGCAGCTTCGGATCCTACGAGCAGTACTTC. It codes for CASSFGSYEQYF. The rearrangement uses TRBV5-5 and TRBJ2-7; D gene unclear. Per the germline V gene, CDR1 is SGHKS and CDR2 is YYEKEE (reference sequence). The CDR3 loop spans 12 amino acids. The germline V and J ends were trimmed by 2 bases and 1 base, with 4 bases remaining between them. The whole variable domain, remainder taken from reference TRBV5-5 and TRBJ2-7, is DAGVTQSPTHLIKTRGQQVTLRCSPISGHKSVSWYQQVLGQGPQFIFQYYEKEERGRGNFPDRFSARQFPNYSSELNVNALLLGDSALYLCASSFGSYEQYFGPGTRLTVT.

V gene TRBV28 combines with J gene TRBJ2-3; 12 nucleotides line up with TRBD2. CDR3 length equals 15 residues. CDR1 and CDR2 from the germline V gene are MDHEN and SYDVKM. The ends lost 4 bases at V and 6 bases at J; junction bases unmatched: 5. The DNA for the CDR3 is TGTGCCAGCAGTTACTCACTAGCGGGGGGCGATACGCAGTATTTT. It yields the protein CASSYSLAGGDTQYF.